A selection of T cell receptor beta chains follows, all from one sample in a study of beta chain features in type 1 diabetes. The method was immunoSEQ multiplex PCR; TCRdb's version includes in-frame clones alone and lacks a portion of them. This table holds approximately 470,000 clones, about 30% found once. Source material: naive CD4+ T cells from blood. The origin of the receptors is a man aged 18 to 30 in good health. The CDR3 runs from the conserved cysteine through the conserved F or W. The D gene is left open where the match is weak. Rows give clone size only sometimes, using once, few, many, or a class for an expanded clone.

>TRBV5-1|TRBJ2-1|TRBD2|-
CASSSGGTRVNEQFF
TGCGCCAGCAGCTCAGGCGGGACTAGAGTCAATGAGCAGTTCTTC
>TRBV7-7|TRBJ2-5|-|-
CASSLGTTQETQYF
TGTGCTAGCAGCCTCGGGACAACCCAAGAGACCCAGTACTTC
>TRBV13|TRBJ2-3|-|few
CASSLISERDTQYF
TGTGCCAGCAGCTTAATTTCAGAACGAGATACGCAGTATTTT
>TRBV30|TRBJ2-7|TRBD1|-
CAWRRTGGTYEQYF
TGTGCCTGGCGTAGGACAGGGGGCACGTACGAGCAGTACTTC
>TRBV4-1|TRBJ2-4|TRBD2|-
CASSHELAGRDIQYF
TGCGCCAGCAGCCACGAACTAGCGGGTAGGGACATTCAGTACTTC
>TRBV2|TRBJ1-1|-|-
CASSRVNTEAFF
TGTGCCAGCAGCAGGGTTAACACTGAAGCTTTCTTT
>TRBV7-2|TRBJ2-2|-|few
CASSPGGGELFF
TGTGCCAGCAGCCCCGGCGGCGGGGAGCTGTTTTTT
>TRBV9|TRBJ2-3|-|once
CASSVSLTSTDTQYF
TGTGCCAGCAGCGTAAGCCTTACTAGCACAGATACGCAGTATTTT
>TRBV5-1|TRBJ2-5|TRBD2|-
CASSKREYQETQYF
TGCGCCAGCAGCAAGCGGGAATACCAAGAGACCCAGTACTTC
>TRBV7-8|TRBJ2-5|-|-
CASSLDSQETQYF
TGTGCCAGCAGCTTAGACAGCCAAGAGACCCAGTACTTC
>TRBV4-1|TRBJ2-5|-|-
CASSQAQGPPQETQYF
TGCGCCAGCAGCCAAGCACAGGGACCCCCTCAAGAGACCCAGTACTTC
>TRBV23-1|TRBJ1-5|TRBD1|-
CASSQNQGAENQPQHF
TGCGCCAGCAGTCAAAACCAGGGGGCAGAGAATCAGCCCCAGCATTTT
>TRBV5-1|TRBJ2-3|-|few
CASSLSDRTDTQYF
TGCGCCAGCAGCTTGTCGGACCGCACAGATACGCAGTATTTT
>TRBV5-8|TRBJ1-2|-|few
CASSLPYYGYTF
TGTGCCAGCAGCTTGCCTTACTATGGCTACACCTTC
>TRBV4-2|TRBJ1-4|-|-
CASSQHRLGATTKNEKLFF
TGTGCCAGCAGTCAACATAGACTGGGCGCGACCACTAAAAATGAAAAACTGTTTTTT
>TRBV29-1|TRBJ2-3|-|-
CSQSTSGSTQYF
TGCAGCCAGTCAACTTCGGGAAGTACGCAGTATTTT
>TRBV20-1|TRBJ2-1|-|-
CSAVLALEQFF
TGCAGTGCCGTACTAGCATTAGAGCAGTTCTTC
>TRBV6-5|TRBJ2-1|-|-
CASSYSRGNNEQFF
TGTGCCAGCAGTTACTCGAGAGGGAACAATGAGCAGTTCTTC
>TRBV28|TRBJ2-1|-|-
CASSLGYNEQFF
TGTGCCAGCAGTTTGGGATACAATGAGCAGTTCTTC
>TRBV9|TRBJ2-1|TRBD2|few
CASSASGRADREQFF
TGTGCCAGCAGCGCCAGCGGGAGGGCCGATCGGGAGCAGTTCTTC
>TRBV9|TRBJ2-1|TRBD2|few
CASSVASGRSYNEQFF
TGTGCCAGCAGCGTCGCTAGCGGCCGTTCCTACAATGAGCAGTTCTTC
>TRBV5-1|TRBJ2-7|-|-
CASSPPGRPYEQYF
TGCGCCAGCAGCCCCCCCGGCAGGCCCTACGAGCAGTACTTC
>TRBV19|TRBJ1-5|-|few
CASSIVDQPQHF
TGTGCCAGTAGTATAGTAGATCAGCCCCAGCATTTT
>TRBV28|TRBJ2-5|-|few
CASSFIDPPRSETQYF
TGTGCCAGCAGTTTCATCGATCCTCCGCGCTCAGAGACCCAGTACTTC
>TRBV18|TRBJ1-2|-|-
CASSPRLAESRGYTF
TGTGCCAGCTCACCACGCCTTGCTGAGAGCAGGGGCTACACCTTC
>TRBV9|TRBJ1-1|-|-
CASSVVGANTEAFF
TGTGCCAGCAGCGTGGTTGGGGCGAACACTGAAGCTTTCTTT
>TRBV15|TRBJ2-1|-|-
CATSPPRNEQFF
TGTGCCACCAGCCCACCCCGTAATGAGCAGTTCTTC
>TRBV7-2|TRBJ2-3|TRBD2|-
CASSPGLAGPSTDTQYF
TGTGCCAGCAGCCCAGGTCTAGCGGGTCCTAGCACAGATACGCAGTATTTT
>TRBV30|TRBJ1-2|-|few
CAWRGTGQLYGYTF
TGTGCCTGGAGGGGGACTGGACAGCTCTATGGCTACACCTTC
>TRBV23-1|TRBJ1-1|-|few
CASSEPRGVLNTEAFF
TGCGCCAGCAGTGAACCCAGAGGGGTTCTGAACACTGAAGCTTTCTTT
>TRBV12-5|TRBJ2-7|-|-
CASGLVTAEQYF
TGTGCTAGTGGTTTGGTAACAGCCGAGCAGTACTTC
>TRBV10-3|TRBJ2-3|-|-
CAISDRAHGADTQYF
TGTGCCATCAGCGACCGGGCCCACGGGGCGGATACGCAGTATTTT
>TRBV4-3|TRBJ1-4|-|-
CASSLSGKLFF
TGCGCCAGCAGCCTTAGCGGGAAACTGTTTTTT
>TRBV29-1|TRBJ2-3|-|few
CSVAAAERGGTQYF
TGCAGCGTTGCCGCAGCAGAAAGGGGGGGTACGCAGTATTTT
>TRBV29-1|TRBJ2-7|-|-
CSVGWGAGEQYF
TGCAGCGTTGGGTGGGGGGCCGGCGAGCAGTACTTC
>TRBV30|TRBJ2-7|TRBD2|-
CAWSSLAGGEQYF
TGTGCCTGGAGTTCTCTAGCGGGAGGCGAGCAGTACTTC
>TRBV29-1|TRBJ2-3|-|-
CSVDITSTDTQYF
TGCAGCGTGGACATAACTAGCACAGATACGCAGTATTTT
>TRBV5-4|TRBJ2-1|TRBD2|-
CASSDASGNNEQFF
TGTGCCAGCAGTGACGCTAGCGGTAACAATGAGCAGTTCTTC
>TRBV5-6|TRBJ2-7|-|-
CASSLLSSYEQYF
TGTGCCAGCAGCTTGTTAAGCTCCTACGAGCAGTACTTC
>TRBV19|TRBJ2-1|TRBD2|-
CASSTWPSGSLRQFF
TGTGCCAGTAGTACATGGCCTAGCGGGAGTCTAAGGCAGTTCTTC
>TRBV29-1|TRBJ2-1|-|-
CSVALGDEQFF
TGCAGCGTAGCACTAGGGGATGAGCAGTTCTTC
>TRBV5-1|TRBJ2-7|TRBD1|-
CASSSDRGSYEQYF
TGCGCCAGCAGCAGCGACAGGGGATCCTACGAGCAGTACTTC
>TRBV13|TRBJ2-5|TRBD2|few
CASSLYEAGGGETQYF
TGTGCCAGCAGCTTATATGAGGCGGGAGGTGGCGAGACCCAGTACTTC
>TRBV7-2|TRBJ2-6|-|few
CASRYTLDANVLTF
TGTGCCAGCAGGTACACTTTGGACGCCAACGTCCTGACTTTC
>TRBV11-2|TRBJ2-7|-|few
CASSLAYGRGTYEQYF
TGTGCCAGCAGCTTAGCCTATGGGCGGGGAACCTACGAGCAGTACTTC
>TRBV4-3|TRBJ2-3|-|-
CASSQLLSRDTQYF
TGCGCCAGCAGCCAACTCCTTAGCCGGGATACGCAGTATTTT
>TRBV7-9|TRBJ2-7|-|few
CASSKRGGDYEQYF
TGTGCCAGCAGCAAAAGGGGAGGCGACTACGAGCAGTACTTC
>TRBV7-9|TRBJ2-7|TRBD2|-
CASSLSGGRMSYEQYF
TGTGCCAGCAGCTTAAGTGGCGGGAGGATGTCCTACGAGCAGTACTTC
>TRBV29-1|TRBJ2-7|TRBD2|-
CSLHRTSGSYEQYF
TGCAGCCTCCATCGGACTAGCGGGAGCTACGAGCAGTACTTC
>TRBV29-1|TRBJ1-1|TRBD1|-
CSVDPGQGARVGEAFF
TGCAGCGTTGACCCGGGACAGGGGGCTCGGGTCGGTGAAGCTTTCTTT
>TRBV5-6|TRBJ2-7|TRBD1|-
CASSKVDRENEQYF
TGTGCCAGCAGCAAAGTGGACAGGGAGAACGAGCAGTACTTC
>TRBV7-2|TRBJ1-1|TRBD1|-
CASSLAQGVDTEAFF
TGTGCCAGCAGCTTAGCGCAGGGGGTTGACACTGAAGCTTTCTTT
>TRBV5-6|TRBJ2-4|TRBD1|-
CASSSDKGQRSF
TGTGCCAGCAGCTCGGACAAGGGACAGCGGAGCTTC
>TRBV29-1|TRBJ2-1|TRBD2|few
CSVDGLAGVDEQFF
TGCAGCGTTGATGGTCTAGCGGGAGTCGATGAGCAGTTCTTC
>TRBV27|TRBJ2-1|-|-
CASRSRTDAFNEQFF
TGTGCCAGCAGATCCCGGACGGACGCCTTCAATGAGCAGTTCTTC
>TRBV10-3|TRBJ2-1|-|-
CAVRGLPDNEQFF
TGTGCCGTTAGAGGACTTCCGGACAATGAGCAGTTCTTC
>TRBV29-1|TRBJ2-5|TRBD2|-
CSARLAGGPRETQYF
TGCAGCGCCAGACTAGCGGGAGGGCCGAGAGAGACCCAGTACTTC
>TRBV2|TRBJ2-2|-|-
CASKFPNTGELFF
TGTGCCAGCAAATTCCCGAACACCGGGGAGCTGTTTTTT